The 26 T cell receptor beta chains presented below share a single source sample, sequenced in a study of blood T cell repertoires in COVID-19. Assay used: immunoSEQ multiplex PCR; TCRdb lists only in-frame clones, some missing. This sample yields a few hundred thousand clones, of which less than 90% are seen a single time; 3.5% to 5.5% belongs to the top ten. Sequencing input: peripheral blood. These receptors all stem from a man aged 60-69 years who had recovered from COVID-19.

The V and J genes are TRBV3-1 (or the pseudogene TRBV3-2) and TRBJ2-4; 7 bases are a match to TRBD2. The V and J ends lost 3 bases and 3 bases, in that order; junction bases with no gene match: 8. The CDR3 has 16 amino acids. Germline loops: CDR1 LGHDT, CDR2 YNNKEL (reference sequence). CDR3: CASSQRGGTVKNIQYF. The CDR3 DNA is TGTGCCAGCAGCCAGCGGGGAGGGACGGTCAAAAACATTCAGTACTTC.

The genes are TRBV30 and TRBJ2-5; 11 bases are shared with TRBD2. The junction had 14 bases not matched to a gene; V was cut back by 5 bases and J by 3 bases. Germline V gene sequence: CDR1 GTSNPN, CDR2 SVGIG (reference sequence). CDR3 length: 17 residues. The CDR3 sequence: CAWQQGWLAGGKETQYF. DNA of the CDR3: TGTGCCTGGCAACAGGGTTGGTTAGCGGGAGGGAAAGAGACCCAGTACTTC.

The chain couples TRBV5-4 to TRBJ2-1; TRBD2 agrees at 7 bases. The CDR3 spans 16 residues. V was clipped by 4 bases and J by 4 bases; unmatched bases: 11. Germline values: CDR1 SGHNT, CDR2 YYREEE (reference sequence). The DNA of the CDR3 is TGTGCCAGCAGCCCCAGAGCGGCGGGAGAATACAATGAGCAGTTCTTC. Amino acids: CASSPRAAGEYNEQFF. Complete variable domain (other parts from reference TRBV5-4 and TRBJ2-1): ETGVTQSPTHLIKTRGQQVTLRCSSQSGHNTVSWYQQALGQGPQFIFQYYREEENGRGNFPPRFSGLQFPNYSSELNVNALELDDSALYLCASSPRAAGEYNEQFFGPGTRLTVL.

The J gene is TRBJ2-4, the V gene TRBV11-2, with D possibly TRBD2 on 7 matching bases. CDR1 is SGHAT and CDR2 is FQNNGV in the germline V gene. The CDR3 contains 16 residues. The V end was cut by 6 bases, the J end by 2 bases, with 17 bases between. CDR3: CASSLGGLRTKNIQYF. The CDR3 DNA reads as TGTGCCAGCAGTTTGGGGGGGCTGCGAACCAAAAACATTCAGTACTTC.

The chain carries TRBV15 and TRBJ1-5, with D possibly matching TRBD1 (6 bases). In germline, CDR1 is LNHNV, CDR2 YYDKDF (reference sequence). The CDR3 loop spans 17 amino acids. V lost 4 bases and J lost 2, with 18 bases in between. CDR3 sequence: CATSKIRTAGGNQPQHF. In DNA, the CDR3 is TGTGCCACCAGCAAAATCAGGACAGCTGGGGGCAATCAGCCCCAGCATTTT.

CDR3 sequence: CASSLTRSSYNSPLHF. The CDR3 DNA reads as TGTGCCAGCAGCTTAACTAGGAGCTCCTATAATTCACCCCTCCACTTT. This rearrangement joins TRBV11-1 to TRBJ1-6; D gene uncertain. This CDR3 is 16 amino acids long. Trimming left V 2 bases short and J 0 bases short, with 8 bases between. Germline V gives CDR1 SGHAT, CDR2 FQDESV (reference sequence). The full variable domain, rest sourced from reference TRBV11-1 and TRBJ1-6, is EAEVAQSPRYKITEKSQAVAFWCDPISGHATLYWYRQILGQGPELLVQFQDESVVDDSQLPKDRFSAERLKGVDSTLKIQPAELGDSAMYLCASSLTRSSYNSPLHFGNGTRLTVT.

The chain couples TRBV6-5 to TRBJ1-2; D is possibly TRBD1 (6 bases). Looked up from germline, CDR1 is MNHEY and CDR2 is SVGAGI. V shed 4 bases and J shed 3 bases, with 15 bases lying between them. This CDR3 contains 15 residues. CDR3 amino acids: CASSWRGGTDYGYTF. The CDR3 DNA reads TGTGCCAGCAGTTGGAGGGGGGGAACCGACTATGGCTACACCTTC.

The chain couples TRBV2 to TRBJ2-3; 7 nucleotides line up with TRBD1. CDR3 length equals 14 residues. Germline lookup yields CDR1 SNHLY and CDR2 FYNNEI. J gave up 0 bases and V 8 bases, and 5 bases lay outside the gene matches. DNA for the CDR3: TGTGCCAGCGGGGGACAGCGGAGCACAGATACGCAGTATTTT. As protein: CASGGQRSTDTQYF.

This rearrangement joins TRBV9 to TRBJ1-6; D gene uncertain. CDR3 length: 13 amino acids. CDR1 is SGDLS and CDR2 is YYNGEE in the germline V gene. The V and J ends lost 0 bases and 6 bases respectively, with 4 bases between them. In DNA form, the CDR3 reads TGTGCCAGCAGCGTAGTCGGTAATTCACCCCTCCACTTT. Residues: CASSVVGNSPLHF.

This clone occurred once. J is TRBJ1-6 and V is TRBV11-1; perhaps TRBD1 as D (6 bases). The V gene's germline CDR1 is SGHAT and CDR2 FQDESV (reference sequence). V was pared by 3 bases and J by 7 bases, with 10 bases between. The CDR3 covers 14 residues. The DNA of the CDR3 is TGTGCCAGCAGCTTCGGCCAGGGGAATTCACCCCTCCACTTT. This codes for CASSFGQGNSPLHF.

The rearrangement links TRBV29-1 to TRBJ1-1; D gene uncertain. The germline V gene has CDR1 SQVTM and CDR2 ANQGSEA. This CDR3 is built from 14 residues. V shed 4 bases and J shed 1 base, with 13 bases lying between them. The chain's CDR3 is CSVVLLRGNTEAFF. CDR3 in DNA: TGCAGCGTTGTCTTGTTGCGGGGGAACACTGAAGCTTTCTTT.

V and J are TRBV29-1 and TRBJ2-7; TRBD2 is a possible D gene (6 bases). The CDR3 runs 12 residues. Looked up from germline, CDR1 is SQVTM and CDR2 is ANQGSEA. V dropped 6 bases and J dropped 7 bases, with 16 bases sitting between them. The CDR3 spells CSVTWGVGEQYF. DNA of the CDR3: TGCAGCGTCACGTGGGGGGTGGGAGAGCAGTACTTC.

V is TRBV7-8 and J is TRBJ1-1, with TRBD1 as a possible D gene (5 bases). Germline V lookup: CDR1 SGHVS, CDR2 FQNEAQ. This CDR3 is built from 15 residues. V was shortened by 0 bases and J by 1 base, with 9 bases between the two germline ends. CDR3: CASSLAPGPNTEAFF. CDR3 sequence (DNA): TGTGCCAGCAGCTTAGCGCCAGGGCCGAACACTGAAGCTTTCTTT.

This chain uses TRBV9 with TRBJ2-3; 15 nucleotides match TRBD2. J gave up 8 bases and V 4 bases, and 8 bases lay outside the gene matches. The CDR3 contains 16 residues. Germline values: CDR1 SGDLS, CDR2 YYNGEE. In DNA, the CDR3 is TGTGCCAGCAGCCCCGGACTAGCGGGGGGGCCCGGTACGCAGTATTTT. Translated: CASSPGLAGGPGTQYF. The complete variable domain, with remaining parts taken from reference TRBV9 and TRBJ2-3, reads DSGVTQTPKHLITATGQRVTLRCSPRSGDLSVYWYQQSLDQGLQFLIQYYNGEERAKGNILERFSAQQFPDLHSELNLSSLELGDSALYFCASSPGLAGGPGTQYFGPGTRLTVL.

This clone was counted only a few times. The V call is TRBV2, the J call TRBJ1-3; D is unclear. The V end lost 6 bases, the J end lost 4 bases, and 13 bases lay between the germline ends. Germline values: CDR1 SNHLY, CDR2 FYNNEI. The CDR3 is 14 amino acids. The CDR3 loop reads CASREGVGGNTIYF. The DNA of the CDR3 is TGTGCCAGCAGGGAGGGAGTCGGCGGAAACACCATATATTTT.

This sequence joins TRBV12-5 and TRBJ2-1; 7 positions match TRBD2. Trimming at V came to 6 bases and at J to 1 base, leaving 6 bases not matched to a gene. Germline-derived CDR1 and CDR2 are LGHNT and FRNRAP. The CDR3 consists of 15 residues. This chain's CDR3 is CASGGSAGSYNEQFF. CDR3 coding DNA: TGTGCTAGTGGGGGGTCAGCGGGGTCCTACAATGAGCAGTTCTTC.

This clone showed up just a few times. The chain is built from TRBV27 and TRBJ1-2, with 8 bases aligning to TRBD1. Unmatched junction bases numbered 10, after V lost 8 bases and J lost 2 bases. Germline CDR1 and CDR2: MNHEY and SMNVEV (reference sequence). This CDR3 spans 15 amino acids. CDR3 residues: CASHAQGAGNYGYTF. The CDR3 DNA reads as TGTGCCAGCCACGCGCAGGGGGCTGGGAACTATGGCTACACCTTC.

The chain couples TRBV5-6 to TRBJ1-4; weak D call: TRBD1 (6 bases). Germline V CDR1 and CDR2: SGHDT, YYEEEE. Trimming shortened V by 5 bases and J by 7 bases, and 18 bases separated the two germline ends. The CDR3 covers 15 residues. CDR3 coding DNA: TGTGCCAGCAGGTCCCAGGGGTTCGGTATTGAAAAACTGTTTTTT. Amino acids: CASRSQGFGIEKLFF.

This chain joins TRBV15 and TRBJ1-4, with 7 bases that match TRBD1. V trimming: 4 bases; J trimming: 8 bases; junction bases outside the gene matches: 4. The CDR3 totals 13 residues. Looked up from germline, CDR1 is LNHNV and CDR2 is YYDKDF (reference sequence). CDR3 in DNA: TGTGCCACCAGCACTGGGACAGAAGAAAAACTGTTTTTT. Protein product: CATSTGTEEKLFF.

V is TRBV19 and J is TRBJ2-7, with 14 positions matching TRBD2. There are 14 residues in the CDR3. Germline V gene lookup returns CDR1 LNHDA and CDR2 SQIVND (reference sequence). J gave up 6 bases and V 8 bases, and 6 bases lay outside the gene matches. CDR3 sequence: CASAGLAGVGEQYF. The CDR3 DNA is TGTGCCAGTGCGGGACTAGCGGGAGTAGGCGAGCAGTACTTC.

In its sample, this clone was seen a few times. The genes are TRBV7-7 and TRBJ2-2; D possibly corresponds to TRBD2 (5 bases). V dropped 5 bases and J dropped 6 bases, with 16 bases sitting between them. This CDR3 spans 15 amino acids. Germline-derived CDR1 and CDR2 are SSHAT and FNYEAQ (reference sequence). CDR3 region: CASSPSNTGSGELFF. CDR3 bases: TGTGCCAGCAGCCCTAGTAACACGGGGTCCGGGGAGCTGTTTTTT.

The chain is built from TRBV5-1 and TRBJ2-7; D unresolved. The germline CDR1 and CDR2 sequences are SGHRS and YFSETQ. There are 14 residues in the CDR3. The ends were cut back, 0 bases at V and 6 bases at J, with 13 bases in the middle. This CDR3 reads CASSLGTPEAEQYF. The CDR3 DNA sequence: TGCGCCAGCAGCTTGGGAACCCCCGAGGCCGAGCAGTACTTC.

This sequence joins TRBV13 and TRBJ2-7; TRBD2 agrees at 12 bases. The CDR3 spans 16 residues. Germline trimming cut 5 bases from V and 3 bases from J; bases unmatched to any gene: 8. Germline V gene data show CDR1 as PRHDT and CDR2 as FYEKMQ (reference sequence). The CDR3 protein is CASSLRTSGTNYEQYF. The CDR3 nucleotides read TGTGCCAGCAGCCTACGGACTAGCGGGACAAACTACGAGCAGTACTTC. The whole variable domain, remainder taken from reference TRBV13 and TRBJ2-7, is AAGVIQSPRHLIKEKRETATLKCYPIPRHDTVYWYQQGPGQDPQFLISFYEKMQSDKGSIPDRFSAQQFSDYHSELNMSSLELGDSALYFCASSLRTSGTNYEQYFGPGTRLTVT.

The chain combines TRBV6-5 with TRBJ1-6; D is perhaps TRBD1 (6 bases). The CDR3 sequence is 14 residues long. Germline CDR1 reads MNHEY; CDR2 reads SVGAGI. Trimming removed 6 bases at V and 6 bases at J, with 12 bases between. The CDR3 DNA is TGTGCCAGCAGACTCGGGACAATTAATTCACCCCTCCACTTT. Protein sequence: CASRLGTINSPLHF.

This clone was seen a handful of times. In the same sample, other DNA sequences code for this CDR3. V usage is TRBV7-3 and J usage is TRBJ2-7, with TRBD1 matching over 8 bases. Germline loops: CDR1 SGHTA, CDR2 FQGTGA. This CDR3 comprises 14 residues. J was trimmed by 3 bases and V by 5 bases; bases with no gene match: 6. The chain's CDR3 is CASSPGQANYEQYF. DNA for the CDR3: TGTGCCAGCAGCCCGGGACAGGCAAACTACGAGCAGTACTTC.

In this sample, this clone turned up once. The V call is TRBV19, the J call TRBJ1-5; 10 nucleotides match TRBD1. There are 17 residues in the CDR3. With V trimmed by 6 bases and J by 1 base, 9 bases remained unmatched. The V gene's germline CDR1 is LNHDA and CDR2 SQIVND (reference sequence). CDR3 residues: CASRTTGTGVSNQPQHF. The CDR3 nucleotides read TGTGCCAGTAGGACGACCGGGACAGGGGTAAGCAATCAGCCCCAGCATTTT.